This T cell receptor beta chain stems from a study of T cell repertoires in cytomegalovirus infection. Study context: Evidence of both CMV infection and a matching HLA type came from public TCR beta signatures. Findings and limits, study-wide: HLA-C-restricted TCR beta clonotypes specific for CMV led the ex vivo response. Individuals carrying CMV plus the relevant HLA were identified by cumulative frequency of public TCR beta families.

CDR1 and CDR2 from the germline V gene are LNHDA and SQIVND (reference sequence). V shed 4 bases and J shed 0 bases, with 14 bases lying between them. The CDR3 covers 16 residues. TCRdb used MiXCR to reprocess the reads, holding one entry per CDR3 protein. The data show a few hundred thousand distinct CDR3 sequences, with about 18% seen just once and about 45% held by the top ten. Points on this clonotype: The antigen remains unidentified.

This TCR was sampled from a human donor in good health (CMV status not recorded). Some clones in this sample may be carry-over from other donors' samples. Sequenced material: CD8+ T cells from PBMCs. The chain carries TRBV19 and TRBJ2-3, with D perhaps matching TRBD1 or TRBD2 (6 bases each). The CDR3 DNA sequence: TGTGCCAGTAGTACGCGGGACACCCTAAGCACAGATACGCAGTATTTT. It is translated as CASSTRDTLSTDTQYF.